This T cell receptor (beta chain) is from a study of early T cells in non-severe SARS-CoV-2 infection. As for the study in general: Sequencing of unsorted whole blood was done on bulk RNA, leaving chains unpaired. The study, taken as a whole, reports: VDJdb-based matching was biased toward anti-spike CD8 responses and missed private and CD4 specificities.

This clonotype was seen only a few times. Its antigen is unidentified. Attachment of unique molecular identifiers was made to individual cDNA molecules. Each CDR3 protein gets one entry after TCRdb re-called the 5' RACE reads with MiXCR. The sample holds fewer than 95,000 distinct CDR3 sequences, roughly 15% seen once. The clonotype comes from an adult who was a healthcare worker with PCR-confirmed SARS-CoV-2 infection or an uninfected control (not recorded which). The sequences come from whole blood, collected at baseline.

CDR3: CASRINEQFF. The CDR3 coding sequence is TGTGCCAGCAGGATCAATGAGCAGTTCTTC. The chain couples TRBV6-1 to TRBJ2-1; unclear D gene. The CDR3 loop spans 10 amino acids. Trimming stripped 6 bases from V and 6 bases from J, with 3 bases between. Germline V gives CDR1 MNHNS, CDR2 SASEGT.